These T cell receptor beta chains were read from a single sample in a study of blood T cell repertoires in COVID-19. Sequencing was performed with immunoSEQ multiplex PCR; in TCRdb, only in-frame clones are kept and a portion is missing. The sample consists of 55,000 to 80,000 clones, approximately 88% of them appearing once. The specimen sequenced was peripheral blood. The origin of the receptors is a human donor in a cohort sampled during active COVID-19. Each CDR3 is given with its conserved first and last residue. D genes are given only for firm matches. A row's size may be missing; if present it is once, few, many or a size class.

v_gene	d_gene	j_gene	abundance	CDR3nt	CDR3aa
TRBV5-5	TRBD2	TRBJ2-7	few	TGTGCCAGCAGCGTGGGACTAGCGGGGGCCCTCTCCTACGAGCAGTACTTC	CASSVGLAGALSYEQYF
TRBV14	-	TRBJ2-3	-	TGTGCCAGCAGCCAAGGCGGGTTCACAGATACGCAGTATTTT	CASSQGGFTDTQYF
TRBV4-1	-	TRBJ2-3	-	TGCGCCAGCAGCCACGTCCTGGATACGCAGTATTTT	CASSHVLDTQYF
TRBV27	TRBD1	TRBJ2-7	-	TGTGCCAGCAGTGCGGAGACAGGGGGCTACGAGCAGTACTTC	CASSAETGGYEQYF
TRBV30	TRBD1	TRBJ1-2	-	TGTGCCTGGAGTAGGGACAGGGGGCGGCCCTATGGCTACACCTTC	CAWSRDRGRPYGYTF
TRBV19	TRBD1	TRBJ2-2	-	TGTGCCAGTAACGGACAGGGATTCTCCTTGAACACCGGGGAGCTGTTTTTT	CASNGQGFSLNTGELFF
TRBV27	-	TRBJ2-7	-	TGTGCCAGCAGTACCTTATGGGGCGCCGAGCAGTACTTC	CASSTLWGAEQYF
TRBV6-1	TRBD2	TRBJ2-1	-	TGTGCCAGCAGTGACATTAGCGGGGGCTACTACAATGAGCAGTTCTTC	CASSDISGGYYNEQFF
TRBV9	TRBD2	TRBJ2-2	-	TGTGCCAGCAGCCGGAGTAGCGGGGGTGACACCGGGGAGCTGTTTTTT	CASSRSSGGDTGELFF
TRBV10-2	-	TRBJ1-1	-	TGCGCCAGCCAAAGAGGGTACAACACTGAAGCTTTCTTT	CASQRGYNTEAFF
TRBV7-9	-	TRBJ2-1	-	TGTGCCAGCACCCCACCTGACACAATAGAGTCCGGACTGGGCAGCGATGAGCAGTTCTTC	CASTPPDTIESGLGSDEQFF
TRBV5-1	TRBD1	TRBJ1-4	-	TGCGCCAGCAGCTTAGGACAGGGGCTGACTAATGAAAAACTGTTTTTT	CASSLGQGLTNEKLFF
TRBV19	-	TRBJ1-1	-	TGTGCCAGTAGTTCCTTGGACCGGGAAGAAGCTTTCTTT	CASSSLDREEAFF
TRBV27	TRBD1	TRBJ1-2	-	TGTGCCAGCAGTTCCTCGGACAGGAGGGCCTATGGCTACACCTTC	CASSSSDRRAYGYTF
TRBV7-6	TRBD1	TRBJ1-4	-	TGTGCCAGCAGCCAGACAGGGGGGGATGAAAAACTGTTTTTT	CASSQTGGDEKLFF
TRBV7-9	-	TRBJ2-5	-	TGTGCCAGCAGCGCGGGGAGCTACCAAGAGACCCAGTACTTC	CASSAGSYQETQYF
TRBV28	TRBD1	TRBJ2-7	-	TGTGCCAGCAGCCAGGGACAGGGGTGGTCCTACGAGCAGTACTTC	CASSQGQGWSYEQYF
TRBV4-2	-	TRBJ1-2	-	TGTGCCAGCAGCCAAGATTCCGGAGTTGAATATGGCTACACCTTC	CASSQDSGVEYGYTF
TRBV18	-	TRBJ2-1	-	TGTGCCAGCTCATCCCAGGGGACCTCCTACAATGAGCAGTTCTTC	CASSSQGTSYNEQFF
TRBV5-4	-	TRBJ2-7	-	TGTGCCAGCAGCTTTGGACTATCTTCCTACGAGCAGTACTTC	CASSFGLSSYEQYF
TRBV28	-	TRBJ1-1	-	TGTGCCAGCAGTCGGGTCCATGAAGCTTTCTTT	CASSRVHEAFF
TRBV2	-	TRBJ2-6	-	TGTGCCAGCAGTTTCCAGGGGCTTGGGGCCAACGTCCTGACTTTC	CASSFQGLGANVLTF
TRBV28	-	TRBJ1-1	-	TGTGCCAGCAGTACCCTACCGAGGGGGAGAACTGAAGCTTTCTTT	CASSTLPRGRTEAFF
TRBV2	-	TRBJ2-1	-	TGTGCCAGCAAAATGAGCTCCTACAATGAGCAGTTCTTC	CASKMSSYNEQFF
TRBV5-6	-	TRBJ1-3	-	TGTGCCAGCAGCCAGGGCTCTGGAAACACCATATATTTT	CASSQGSGNTIYF
TRBV28	-	TRBJ2-3	-	TGTGCCAGCGGCGGAAGACGGAGCAGCACAGATACGCAGTATTTT	CASGGRRSSTDTQYF
TRBV2	-	TRBJ2-7	-	TGTGCCAGCACCAGGGTCTACTCCTACGAGCAGTACTTC	CASTRVYSYEQYF
TRBV2	-	TRBJ1-6	-	TGTGCCAGCGGCGGGGAGAGCTCCTATAATTCACCCCTCCACTTT	CASGGESSYNSPLHF
TRBV10-3	-	TRBJ2-7	-	TGTGCCAACTCCCCCGAGTTTACGCACGAGCAGTACTTC	CANSPEFTHEQYF
TRBV19	TRBD1	TRBJ1-5	-	TGTGCCAGTAACGACAGGGGATATCAGCCCCAGCATTTT	CASNDRGYQPQHF
TRBV3-1/TRBV3-2	TRBD1	TRBJ2-1	few	TGTGCCAGCAGCCAAGGGACAGGTCCCTACAATGAGCAGTTCTTC	CASSQGTGPYNEQFF
TRBV7-9	TRBD1	TRBJ1-3	-	TGTGCCAGCAGCCGGACAGGCTCTGGAAACACCATATATTTT	CASSRTGSGNTIYF
TRBV27	TRBD1	TRBJ1-4	-	TGTGCCAGCAGTGGAAAGACAGGGTTTGGCGAAAAACTGTTTTTT	CASSGKTGFGEKLFF
TRBV7-9	TRBD1	TRBJ1-2	-	TGTGCCAGCAGCTTGACAGGGGACGGAAATGGCTACACCTTC	CASSLTGDGNGYTF
TRBV30	-	TRBJ2-2	-	TGTGCCTGGAGTGTACCGGAGGTCACCGGGGAGCTGTTTTTT	CAWSVPEVTGELFF
TRBV18	TRBD1	TRBJ1-6	-	TGTGCCAGCTCGCGAGATCGACAGGGGTCTTCACCCCTCCACTTT	CASSRDRQGSSPLHF
TRBV24-1	TRBD1	TRBJ2-1	-	TGTGCCACCAGCCACACAGGGGGCTCCTACAATGAGCAGTTCTTC	CATSHTGGSYNEQFF
TRBV7-8	-	TRBJ2-3	-	TGTGCCAGCAGCCCCCGGGATACGCAGTATTTT	CASSPRDTQYF